This T cell receptor beta chain derives from a study of cytomegalovirus exposure and HLA in healthy donors. Study information: In terms of ancestry, the Caucasian-associated cluster contained about four fifths of the 350 to 450 genotyped donors.

Findings and limits, study-wide: Reportedly, diagnosis of cytomegalovirus status by the classifier showed high specificity and sensitivity. DRB1 had the most TCR associations and HLA-C the fewest, a later analysis found, with rates varying by HLA locus.

Nominally healthy donors were sampled, though unrecorded immune exposures were likely. This CDR3 has 13 amino acids. V gave up 2 bases and J gave up 4 bases, with 6 bases separating them. The germline CDR1 and CDR2 sequences are SGHDT and YYEEEE. This PCR relied on a set of 60 Vbeta primers and 13 Jbeta primers. The data were produced by immunoSEQ multiplex PCR, yet TCRdb's version contains in-frame clones alone and is incomplete. The profile shows some 110,000 clones, approximately 76% of them singletons. As to this clone: Its antigen is not known.

The sample consisted of PBMCs. The source of this sequence is a man aged 50-59 years in good health and CMV-seropositive. The rearrangement links TRBV5-6 to TRBJ2-2, with a weak D call TRBD1 (6 bases). In DNA form, the CDR3 reads TGTGCCAGCAGCTTAGGGGGCACCGGGGAGCTGTTTTTT. It specifies CASSLGGTGELFF.